This T cell receptor (beta chain) comes out of a study of blood T cell repertoires in COVID-19. Whole-study context: There were acute and convalescent COVID-19 samples, and they came from the United States, Italy and Spain. Sources were T cells, B-cell-depleted T cells, or PBMCs; the material itself was cDNA or gDNA.

V dropped 5 bases and J dropped 4 bases, with 11 bases sitting between them. This CDR3 contains 14 residues. From germline, CDR1 is LNHDA and CDR2 SQIVND (reference sequence). Generated by immunoSEQ multiplex PCR, the TCRdb table keeps only in-frame clones and is missing some. The data contain some 260,000 clones, approximately 79% of them singletons. Each participant's cohort was designated according to participant-reported clinical history. The source of this sequence is a man between 25 and 39 years old with acute COVID-19. Material: PBMCs or T cells enriched from blood (not recorded which). This sequence joins TRBV19 and TRBJ2-2, with D possibly being TRBD2 (5 bases). In DNA form, the CDR3 reads TGTGCCAGTAGTGACCAGGCGGGCACCGGGGAGCTGTTTTTT. Amino acid sequence: CASSDQAGTGELFF.